The 26 T cell receptor beta chains given below trace back to one sample, sequenced in a study of cytomegalovirus exposure and HLA in healthy donors. PCR involved 60 Vbeta and 13 Jbeta primers. The assay was immunoSEQ multiplex PCR, and TCRdb's table has in-frame clones only and misses some. The data hold 130,000 or so clones, with 82% observed a single time. Sample: PBMCs. All receptors come from a woman under 30 in good health and CMV-seronegative.

This chain uses TRBV7-3 with TRBJ2-5; D perhaps matches TRBD1 (6 bases). Trimming took 5 bases from V and 1 from J, leaving 8 bases between them. The CDR3 has 13 amino acids. In germline, CDR1 is SGHTA, CDR2 FQGTGA. In DNA, the CDR3 is TGTGCCAGCAGCCGGGACACCCAAGAGACCCAGTACTTC. This translates into CASSRDTQETQYF.

The chain joins TRBV7-6 to TRBJ1-3; D gene unclear. Germline loops: CDR1 SGHVS, CDR2 FNYEAQ. The CDR3 covers 17 residues. V lost 0 bases and J 0 bases, leaving 12 bases between the germline ends. The CDR3 DNA reads as TGTGCCAGCAGCTTAGCGTCCAAACAAAGCTCTGGAAACACCATATATTTT. This codes for CASSLASKQSSGNTIYF.

The sample holds a few counts of this clone. The CDR3 sequence: CASSPLQTTNEKLFF. CDR3 DNA sequence: TGTGCCAGCAGCCCCCTTCAGACAACTAATGAAAAACTGTTTTTT. The chain links TRBV27 to TRBJ1-4; D gene ambiguous. Trimming shortened V by 6 bases and J by 0 bases, and 11 bases separated the two germline ends. This CDR3 is 15 amino acids long. The germline V gene has CDR1 MNHEY and CDR2 SMNVEV (reference sequence).

The J gene is TRBJ1-3, the V gene TRBV7-9; no reliable D call. V was shortened by 3 bases and J by 0 bases, with 15 bases between the two germline ends. CDR3 size: 17 residues. From germline, CDR1 is SEHNR and CDR2 FQNEAQ (reference sequence). In DNA form, the CDR3 reads TGTGCCAGCAGCTTTGGCCCGGGAATACGCTCTGGAAACACCATATATTTT. The encoded protein is CASSFGPGIRSGNTIYF.

This rearrangement joins TRBV28 to TRBJ2-6; 7 bases align to TRBD1. CDR1 is MDHEN and CDR2 is SYDVKM in the germline V gene. The junction had 9 bases not matched to a gene; V was cut back by 5 bases and J by 2 bases. The CDR3 contains 17 residues. The CDR3 DNA follows: TGTGCCAGCAGTAGGGGACAGCCCTGGGCTGGGGCCAACGTCCTGACTTTC. This gives the protein CASSRGQPWAGANVLTF. Full variable domain (rest looked up from reference TRBV28 and TRBJ2-6): DVKVTQSSRYLVKRTGEKVFLECVQDMDHENMFWYRQDPGLGLRLIYFSYDVKMKEKGDIPEGYSVSREKKERFSLILESASTNQTSMYLCASSRGQPWAGANVLTFGAGSRLTVL.

The rearrangement joins TRBV6-1 to TRBJ1-5; D unresolved. This CDR3 spans 13 amino acids. Germline CDR1 MNHNS, CDR2 SASEGT. Trimming pared 6 bases from V and 5 bases from J, leaving 11 bases between. CDR3 sequence (DNA): TGTGCCAGCAGACGAGGAAGCGATCAGCCCCAGCATTTT. Translation: CASRRGSDQPQHF.

This clone was observed a single time. This chain joins TRBV19 and TRBJ1-1, with a possible D match to TRBD1 (5 bases). V was shortened by 3 bases and J by 3 bases, with 20 bases between the two germline ends. This CDR3 comprises 17 residues. Per the germline V gene, CDR1 is LNHDA and CDR2 is SQIVND (reference sequence). The CDR3 DNA is TGTGCCAGTAGTATGTGGGGACGCCGGGCGGGGGACACTGAAGCTTTCTTT. Translated, it gives CASSMWGRRAGDTEAFF.

For the CDR3, the DNA is TGTGCCAGCAGCTCCCGGACAGGGAACTATGGCTACACCTTC. Translation: CASSSRTGNYGYTF. The chain links TRBV5-8 to TRBJ1-2; TRBD1 agrees at 8 bases. The CDR3 spans 14 residues. V shed 3 bases, J shed 2 bases, and the junction held 3 bases outside the gene matches. Germline V gene lookup returns CDR1 SGHTS and CDR2 YDEGEE.

V and J are TRBV6-5 and TRBJ2-3; 8 nucleotides align to TRBD2. CDR3 length: 15 amino acids. Germline trimming cut 3 bases from V and 3 bases from J; bases unmatched to any gene: 5. Germline V gene data show CDR1 as MNHEY and CDR2 as SVGAGI. CDR3 in amino acids: CASSYGGLGTDTQYF. CDR3 coding DNA: TGTGCCAGCAGTTATGGGGGACTAGGAACAGATACGCAGTATTTT.

The chain joins TRBV4-1 to TRBJ2-5; D is ambiguous. The DNA end favors TRBJ2-7, so the J call may be wrong. CDR1 and CDR2 from the germline V gene are MGHRA and YSYEKL. The CDR3 length is 13 residues. CDR3 region: CASSQGSSYEQYF. The CDR3 DNA is TGCGCCAGCAGCCAAGGAAGCTCCTACGAGCAGTACTTC.

The gene calls are TRBV6-5 and TRBJ1-2; no clear D gene. The CDR3 length is 15 residues. CDR1 is MNHEY and CDR2 is SVGAGI in the germline V gene. Trimming took 10 bases from V and 1 from J, leaving 19 bases between them. CDR3 coding DNA: TGTGCCACCTCTGCCTTTGGGGAGGGTAACTATGGCTACACCTTC. Translation: CATSAFGEGNYGYTF.

V gene TRBV2 combines with J gene TRBJ2-1, with 15 bases fitting TRBD2. Per the germline V gene, CDR1 is SNHLY and CDR2 is FYNNEI. This CDR3 contains 16 residues. J was trimmed by 7 bases and V by 4 bases; bases with no gene match: 5. The CDR3 reads CASSGGLAGGGNEQFF. The CDR3 DNA reads TGTGCCAGCAGTGGGGGACTAGCGGGAGGTGGTAATGAGCAGTTCTTC.

The genes are TRBV7-3 and TRBJ2-3, with 7 bases matching TRBD2. The CDR3 runs 15 residues. Trimming removed 5 bases from V and 1 base from J; junction bases left unmatched: 6. In germline, CDR1 is SGHTA, CDR2 FQGTGA. The DNA for the CDR3 is TGTGCCAGCAGCCCGGGACTACAAGGCACAGATACGCAGTATTTT. This translates into CASSPGLQGTDTQYF.

This chain connects TRBV13 to TRBJ2-1; TRBD1 aligns across 9 bases. Germline loops: CDR1 PRHDT, CDR2 FYEKMQ (reference sequence). CDR3 length: 15 amino acids. V trimming: 5 bases; J trimming: 9 bases; junction bases outside the gene matches: 11. CDR3 nucleotide sequence: TGTGCCAGCAGCCACCGGACAGGGGCGGCTAGTGAGCAGTTCTTC. Amino acids: CASSHRTGAASEQFF.

V usage is TRBV14 and J usage is TRBJ2-1; 7 bases fit TRBD2. Germline CDR1 and CDR2: SGHDN and FVKESK. Unmatched junction bases numbered 8, after V lost 1 base and J lost 5 bases. CDR3 length equals 16 residues. The CDR3 DNA sequence: TGTGCCAGCAGCCAAGTCCGGGACTATTTCAACAATGAGCAGTTCTTC. Residues: CASSQVRDYFNNEQFF. Looking up the rest from reference TRBV14 and TRBJ2-1 gives the full variable domain: EAGVTQFPSHSVIEKGQTVTLRCDPISGHDNLYWYRRVMGKEIKFLLHFVKESKQDESGMPNNRFLAERTGGTYSTLKVQPAELEDSGVYFCASSQVRDYFNNEQFFGPGTRLTVL.

The rearrangement joins TRBV7-3 to TRBJ1-1; D perhaps matches TRBD1 (6 bases). Germline assignment: CDR1 SGHTA and CDR2 FQGTGA. The CDR3 is 13 amino acids. Trimming took off 2 bases at V and 4 bases at J, with 8 bases between the two ends. This chain's CDR3 is CASSLGGFTEAFF. CDR3 nucleotide sequence: TGTGCCAGCAGCTTAGGGGGCTTCACTGAAGCTTTCTTT.

The CDR3 DNA reads as TGTGCCAGCAGTCGAACGGACAGGGCGAACTATGGCTACACCTTC. Its protein is CASSRTDRANYGYTF. The V gene is TRBV28, the J gene TRBJ1-2; 8 nucleotides align to TRBD1. CDR3 length: 15 amino acids. Germline CDR1 MDHEN, CDR2 SYDVKM. V gave up 5 bases and J gave up 2 bases; unmatched junction bases: 7.

The chain uses TRBV6-1 and TRBJ1-4; TRBD1 aligns across 8 bases. V shed 4 bases and J 2 bases; nucleotides not matched to a gene: 12. CDR3 length equals 18 residues. Germline V gene lookup returns CDR1 MNHNS and CDR2 SASEGT. The CDR3 bases are TGTGCCAGCAGTGCATACCGGGACAGGCGGGGGACTAATGAAAAACTGTTTTTT. Its translation is CASSAYRDRRGTNEKLFF.

The CDR3 nucleotides are TGTGCCAGCAGTTTAATCCAGGAGGGACCTACAGATACGCAGTATTTT. This sequence encodes CASSLIQEGPTDTQYF. This chain uses TRBV28 with TRBJ2-3, with D perhaps TRBD2 (6 bases). The V gene's germline CDR1 is MDHEN and CDR2 SYDVKM. V lost 2 bases, J lost 3 bases, and 15 bases lay in between. The CDR3 has 16 amino acids.

The rearrangement uses TRBV10-3 and TRBJ2-1; the D gene is possibly TRBD2 (6 bases). The germline gives CDR1 ENHRY, CDR2 SYGVKD. Trimming stripped 4 bases from V and 10 bases from J, with 14 bases between. This CDR3 comprises 13 residues. The CDR3 DNA follows: TGTGCCATCAGTGGAGGTAGCGGTTTAGAGCAGTTCTTC. Translating it yields CAISGGSGLEQFF.

This clone was found a few times. The chain uses TRBV7-2 and TRBJ2-7, with 8 bases fitting TRBD1. The CDR3 consists of 15 residues. Germline CDR1 reads SGHTA; CDR2 reads FQGNSA. The junction had 8 bases not matched to a gene; V was cut back by 1 base and J by 6 bases. CDR3 coding DNA: TGTGCCAGCAGCTTAGGCCCGGGACAGGTTTCCGAGCAGTACTTC. This codes for CASSLGPGQVSEQYF.

This chain joins TRBV5-4 and TRBJ2-1, with D uncertain. Trimming removed 4 bases at V and 3 bases at J, with 8 bases between. This CDR3 has 13 residues. The germline CDR1 and CDR2 sequences are SGHNT and YYREEE (reference sequence). For the CDR3, the DNA is TGTGCCAGCAGCCAACCACACTACAATGAGCAGTTCTTC. Protein: CASSQPHYNEQFF.

The gene calls are TRBV7-2 and TRBJ2-1, with 10 bases that match TRBD1. Germline CDR1 SGHTA, CDR2 FQGNSA. V lost 2 bases, J lost 9 bases, and 10 bases stayed unmatched. CDR3 length: 16 amino acids. DNA of the CDR3: TGTGCCAGCAGCTTAATACCGAGGGACAGGGGAGGTGAGCAGTTCTTC. Its translation: CASSLIPRDRGGEQFF.

The rearrangement joins TRBV7-2 to TRBJ2-3; TRBD1 might be the D (6 bases). The CDR3 runs to 15 residues. The germline V gene encodes CDR1 SGHTA and CDR2 FQGNSA. V lost 2 bases and J 6 bases, leaving 15 bases between the germline ends. The CDR3, as DNA: TGTGCCAGCAGCTTAAGTTACAGGGTGGTGGATACGCAGTATTTT. As protein: CASSLSYRVVDTQYF.

The genes are TRBV10-1 and TRBJ2-5; no clear D. Near its end, the DNA agrees better with TRBJ2-7, so the J call may be wrong. The CDR3 consists of 11 residues. The V gene's germline CDR1 is WNHNN and CDR2 SYGVQD (reference sequence). The CDR3 DNA sequence: TGCGCCAGCAGTGAGGGTTACGAGCAGTACTTC. This gives the protein CASSEGYEQYF.

The chain recombines TRBV2 with TRBJ1-4; D possibly corresponds to TRBD1 (5 bases). This CDR3 region has 15 residues. V dropped 7 bases and J dropped 3 bases, with 15 bases sitting between them. Germline V gene lookup returns CDR1 SNHLY and CDR2 FYNNEI. The DNA of the CDR3 is TGTGCCAGCAACCCGCAGGGATCGGCTAATGAAAAACTGTTTTTT. Amino acid sequence: CASNPQGSANEKLFF.